A single T cell receptor beta chain is shown here with its context. The antigen remains undetermined. The sample is drawn from a study of CXCR3-negative and CXCR3-positive naive CD8 T cells. Study-level findings and limits: Researchers report CXCR3 expression partially decreased after cryopreservation, with fresh PBMCs used in most assays. Relative to CXCR3-negative naive cells, CXCR3-positive naive cells had more hydrophobic TRB CDR3s. Memory cells showed distinct TRBV-TRBJ patterns, while the two naive subsets matched. For memory CD8+ cells diversity was much lower, but both naive subsets had comparably high diversity.

UMI-tagged TRB cDNA libraries were built via 5' RACE. TCRdb re-analyzed the 5' RACE reads; it lists each CDR3 protein once, without DNA. This sample's clone table lists approximately 65,000 distinct CDR3 sequences. This CDR3 has 16 amino acids. Germline lookup yields CDR1 SGHRS and CDR2 YFSETQ. This receptor was taken from a human donor in good health. Some clones in this sample may be carry-over from other donors' samples. What was sequenced was naive CXCR3+ CD8+ T cells from blood. Described subset: CD45RO-CCR7+CD27+CD95- naive CD8+ T cells expressing CXCR3 (TNR3+). The rearrangement uses TRBV5-1 and TRBJ2-7; TCRdb calls TRBD2, which cannot be checked without DNA. The CDR3 spells CASSSVIAGQSYEQYF.